Shown below are 30 T cell receptor beta chains from a single sample sequenced in a study of blood T cell repertoires in COVID-19. Assay: immunoSEQ multiplex PCR; the TCRdb copy retains only in-frame clones and omits some. The table records around 250,000 clones, 70% to 90% of them present only once. Sequencing was carried out using PBMCs or T cells enriched from blood (not recorded which). These receptors were obtained from a woman in her 50s who had recovered from COVID-19.

This clone was counted once. The chain carries TRBV28 and TRBJ2-7, with D tentatively TRBD1 (6 bases). The CDR3 runs 13 residues. Trimming removed 6 bases from V and 1 base from J, with 10 bases in between. Germline V lookup: CDR1 MDHEN, CDR2 SYDVKM. CDR3 bases: TGTGCCAGCAGGACAGGATGGTCCTACGAGCAGTACTTC. Its translation is CASRTGWSYEQYF.

This clone was seen only a few times. V is TRBV6-1 and J is TRBJ2-7; D not resolved. Trimming stripped 0 bases from V and 5 bases from J, with 8 bases between. CDR1 MNHNS and CDR2 SASEGT come from the germline V gene. The CDR3 is made up of 13 amino acids. The CDR3 protein is CASSEAFQDEQYF. The CDR3, as DNA: TGTGCCAGCAGTGAAGCGTTTCAGGACGAGCAGTACTTC.

The chain joins TRBV28 to TRBJ2-7, with TRBD2 as a possible D gene (5 bases). This CDR3 comprises 15 residues. CDR1 and CDR2 from the germline V gene are MDHEN and SYDVKM. The V end lost 3 bases, the J end lost 3 bases, and 15 bases lay between the germline ends. CDR3 nucleotide sequence: TGTGCCAGCAGTTTCCGAGGGAAACCCTTCTACGAGCAGTACTTC. Encoded protein: CASSFRGKPFYEQYF.

The chain joins TRBV7-2 to TRBJ2-2, with unresolved D. CDR1 and CDR2 (germline): SGHTA, FQGNSA. The CDR3 consists of 13 residues. V was pared by 3 bases and J by 6 bases, with 8 bases between. CDR3 DNA sequence: TGTGCCAGCAGCTTCCCTTTTCCCGGGGAGCTGTTTTTT. Its translation is CASSFPFPGELFF.

The chain combines TRBV7-2 with TRBJ1-1; 7 bases are shared with TRBD1. The CDR3 covers 18 residues. Unmatched junction bases numbered 17, after V lost 1 base and J lost 6 bases. Germline V gene lookup returns CDR1 SGHTA and CDR2 FQGNSA. DNA for the CDR3: TGTGCCAGCAGCTTAGTAGTGGCCGACAGGGTACGTCGGGCTGAAGCTTTCTTT. Its protein product is CASSLVVADRVRRAEAFF.

V is TRBV7-9 and J is TRBJ2-2; 7 bases are shared with TRBD2. V lost 10 bases to trimming and J lost 2 bases; unmatched junction nucleotides: 7. In germline, CDR1 is SEHNR, CDR2 FQNEAQ (reference sequence). The CDR3 is 14 residues long. The CDR3 here is CANGPAGNTGELFF. The CDR3 DNA is TGTGCCAACGGTCCAGCGGGAAACACCGGGGAGCTGTTTTTT.

The rearrangement links TRBV6-6 to TRBJ1-5, with D perhaps TRBD1 (5 bases). The V gene lost 2 bases and the J gene lost 7 bases, with 12 bases spanning the gap. CDR1 is MNHNY, CDR2 SVGAGI, per germline (reference sequence). This CDR3 is 14 amino acids long. CDR3 protein: CASSYESRVQPQHF. In DNA, the CDR3 is TGTGCCAGCAGTTACGAGAGCAGGGTACAGCCCCAGCATTTT.

The table lists this clone with a few counts. The J gene is TRBJ2-1, the V gene TRBV27; D is possibly TRBD1 (5 bases). CDR1 is MNHEY, CDR2 SMNVEV, per germline (reference sequence). Trimming left V 7 bases short and J 4 bases short, with 11 bases between. The CDR3 contains 13 residues. The DNA of the CDR3 is TGTGCCAGCAAATTTCAGGGATACAATGAGCAGTTCTTC. It is translated as CASKFQGYNEQFF.

A single count supports this clone. This chain joins TRBV28 and TRBJ1-2; 7 bases agree with TRBD1. After removal of 0 bases from V and 5 bases from J, the junction contained 3 bases not matched to a gene. Germline CDR1 MDHEN, CDR2 SYDVKM. CDR3 size: 14 residues. The CDR3 region is CASSLWDRPYGYTF. The DNA for the CDR3 is TGTGCCAGCAGTTTATGGGACAGGCCTTATGGCTACACCTTC.

V usage is TRBV30 and J usage is TRBJ2-7; D is unresolved. The germline gives CDR1 GTSNPN, CDR2 SVGIG (reference sequence). The V gene lost 3 bases and the J gene lost 4 bases, with 16 bases spanning the gap. The CDR3 length is 14 residues. This chain's CDR3 is CAWSLTGFQYEQYF. CDR3 DNA: TGTGCCTGGAGCCTAACCGGGTTTCAATACGAGCAGTACTTC.

The rearrangement links TRBV7-9 to TRBJ2-7; TRBD2 agrees at 12 bases. J was trimmed by 2 bases and V by 10 bases; bases with no gene match: 6. Per germline, CDR1 SEHNR and CDR2 FQNEAQ (reference sequence). This CDR3 is 14 amino acids long. The CDR3 here is CAIVLAGGPYEQYF. CDR3 sequence (DNA): TGTGCCATCGTACTAGCGGGAGGCCCCTACGAGCAGTACTTC.

This clone was counted only a few times. The chain combines TRBV6-5 with TRBJ1-6; D is ambiguous. The V end lost 2 bases, the J end lost 9 bases, and 8 bases lay between the germline ends. The CDR3 consists of 13 residues. The germline V gene has CDR1 MNHEY and CDR2 SVGAGI. The CDR3 region has the DNA TGTGCCAGCAGTTACGGGAGCGGTTCACCCCTCCACTTT. It is translated as CASSYGSGSPLHF.

CDR3 sequence reads: CASSQGQTSTDTQYF. The CDR3 nucleotides are TGCGCCAGCAGCCAGGGACAGACGAGCACAGATACGCAGTATTTT. The rearrangement uses TRBV5-1 and TRBJ2-3; 7 bases line up with TRBD1. V shed 4 bases and J 0 bases; nucleotides not matched to a gene: 5. From germline, CDR1 is SGHRS and CDR2 YFSETQ. The CDR3 has 15 residues.

The V call is TRBV2, the J call TRBJ2-7; 8 nucleotides line up with TRBD1. The V and J ends lost 5 bases and 3 bases, in that order; junction bases with no gene match: 9. CDR3 length equals 15 residues. Germline CDR1 reads SNHLY; CDR2 reads FYNNEI. The CDR3 protein is CASSRNQGANYEQYF. CDR3 in DNA: TGTGCCAGCAGTAGAAATCAGGGGGCGAACTACGAGCAGTACTTC.

This chain uses TRBV27 with TRBJ1-5; D is ambiguous. The CDR3 is 12 amino acids. Between the trimmed V and J ends, which lost 3 bases and 4 bases, there was a span of 4 bases. The germline CDR1 and CDR2 sequences are MNHEY and SMNVEV (reference sequence). The CDR3 loop reads CASSFSNQPQHF. CDR3 in DNA: TGTGCCAGCAGTTTCAGTAATCAGCCCCAGCATTTT.

The sample holds a few counts of this clone. The rearrangement uses TRBV24-1 and TRBJ2-7; 7 bases are a match to TRBD1. The ends lost 4 bases at V and 7 bases at J; junction bases unmatched: 12. This CDR3 spans 15 amino acids. CDR1 is KGHDR and CDR2 is SFDVKD in the germline V gene. The CDR3 sequence is CATSDAGGGPQEQYF. CDR3 bases: TGTGCCACCAGTGACGCAGGGGGTGGACCACAAGAGCAGTACTTC.

The chain joins TRBV10-3 to TRBJ2-7, with 14 nucleotides matching TRBD2. Germline V gives CDR1 ENHRY, CDR2 SYGVKD. Unmatched junction bases numbered 2, after V lost 0 bases and J lost 4 bases. The CDR3 length is 16 residues. CDR3 nucleotides: TGTGCCATCAGTGAGTCGGGACTAGCGGGGGAGTACGAGCAGTACTTC. Its protein product is CAISESGLAGEYEQYF.

The genes are TRBV5-8 and TRBJ1-5; 8 bases agree with TRBD1. Trimming removed 4 bases from V and 1 base from J; junction bases left unmatched: 4. The germline CDR1 and CDR2 sequences are SGHTS and YDEGEE. The CDR3 spans 15 residues. The CDR3 sequence: CASSRRQGSNQPQHF. The CDR3 coding sequence is TGTGCCAGCAGCCGCCGACAGGGGAGCAATCAGCCCCAGCATTTT.

The chain joins TRBV6-5 to TRBJ2-1; 10 nucleotides match TRBD1. Trimming cost V 6 bases and J 7 bases; bases outside gene matches: 9. The CDR3 covers 15 residues. Germline CDR1 MNHEY, CDR2 SVGAGI. CDR3 loop: CASRIGTGESNEQFF. In nucleotides, the CDR3 is TGTGCCAGCAGGATCGGGACAGGGGAATCTAATGAGCAGTTCTTC.

V gene TRBV30 combines with J gene TRBJ1-1, with 8 bases lining up with TRBD1. This CDR3 has 15 amino acids. Germline V gene lookup returns CDR1 GTSNPN and CDR2 SVGIG (reference sequence). V was pared by 2 bases and J by 6 bases, with 11 bases of the junction left unmatched. The CDR3 loop reads CAWSFWTGTSPEAFF. CDR3 sequence (DNA): TGTGCCTGGAGTTTCTGGACAGGGACTTCTCCTGAAGCTTTCTTT. Based on the CDR3 plus reference TRBV30 and TRBJ1-1, the full variable domain is SQTIHQWPATLVQPVGSPLSLECTVEGTSNPNLYWYRQAAGRGLQLLFYSVGIGQISSEVPQNLSASRPQDRQFILSSKKLLLSDSGFYLCAWSFWTGTSPEAFFGQGTRLTVV.

J is TRBJ2-2 and V is TRBV4-1; TRBD2 aligns across 11 bases. The CDR3 loop spans 17 amino acids. With V trimmed by 6 bases and J by 7 bases, 13 bases remained unmatched. Per the germline V gene, CDR1 is MGHRA and CDR2 is YSYEKL. CDR3 loop: CASSRRGSGRAFGELFF. CDR3 bases: TGCGCCAGCAGTCGCCGGGGTAGCGGGAGGGCCTTCGGGGAGCTGTTTTTT.

The rearrangement joins TRBV6-5 to TRBJ2-2; TRBD1 matches at 8 bases. This CDR3 spans 15 amino acids. Germline CDR1 MNHEY, CDR2 SVGAGI. Trimming removed 6 bases from V and 15 bases from J; junction bases left unmatched: 18. CDR3: CASSRQGSSSVELFF. The CDR3 nucleotides are TGTGCCAGCAGCAGACAGGGGTCCTCCTCGGTCGAGTTGTTTTTT.

The chain has TRBV7-2 and TRBJ2-2; possibly TRBD1 for D (6 bases). Trimming removed 3 bases at V and 1 base at J, with 12 bases between. Germline CDR1 is SGHTA and CDR2 is FQGNSA. The CDR3 runs to 16 residues. CDR3 amino acids: CASSFTGLGNTGELFF. The CDR3 coding sequence is TGTGCCAGCAGCTTTACAGGGTTGGGGAACACCGGGGAGCTGTTTTTT. The entire variable domain, with the rest obtained from reference TRBV7-2 and TRBJ2-2, is as follows: GAGVSQSPSNKVTEKGKDVELRCDPISGHTALYWYRQSLGQGLEFLIYFQGNSAPDKSGLPSDRFSAERTGGSVSTLTIQRTQQEDSAVYLCASSFTGLGNTGELFFGEGSRLTVL.

This chain connects TRBV28 to TRBJ2-3, with 8 bases fitting TRBD1. The V gene's germline CDR1 is MDHEN and CDR2 SYDVKM. The V gene end was trimmed by 2 bases and the J gene end by 3 bases; junction bases not matched to a gene: 4. The CDR3 is made up of 15 amino acids. The CDR3, as DNA: TGTGCCAGCAGTTTACCCGACAGGGGAACAGATACGCAGTATTTT. Its protein product is CASSLPDRGTDTQYF.

This clone has more than one count but fewer than ten. J is TRBJ1-6 and V is TRBV5-1; no firm D call. The CDR3 extends over 15 amino acids. Germline V CDR1 and CDR2: SGHRS, YFSETQ. V gave up 0 bases and J gave up 7 bases, with 11 bases separating them. This CDR3 reads CASSLDGLSNSPLHF. The DNA of the CDR3 is TGCGCCAGCAGCTTGGATGGACTTTCAAATTCACCCCTCCACTTT.

The chain has TRBV6-2 or TRBV6-3 and TRBJ2-3, with a tentative D call TRBD1 (5 bases). Germline V gives CDR1 MNHEY, CDR2 SVGEGT. V lost 4 bases to trimming and J lost 4 bases, with 12 bases between them. The CDR3 sequence is 14 residues long. This chain's CDR3 is CASSSQGWADTQYF. For the CDR3, the DNA is TGTGCCAGCAGTTCTCAGGGTTGGGCAGATACGCAGTATTTT.

The chain has TRBV29-1 and TRBJ2-3, with D unresolved. This CDR3 spans 14 amino acids. The germline gives CDR1 SQVTM, CDR2 ANQGSEA. V lost 2 bases and J 3 bases, leaving 12 bases between the germline ends. CDR3 bases: TGCAGCGTTGAAACGGCGTGGCGGACAGATACGCAGTATTTT. It specifies CSVETAWRTDTQYF.

In DNA form, the CDR3 reads TGCAGCGTTGTAGAGGGGGCAGTAAATGAAAAACTGTTTTTT. Encoded protein: CSVVEGAVNEKLFF. This chain uses TRBV29-1 with TRBJ1-4, with TRBD1 matching over 7 bases. The CDR3 length is 14 residues. Unmatched junction bases numbered 7, after V lost 4 bases and J lost 5 bases. Germline CDR1 and CDR2: SQVTM and ANQGSEA.

This sequence joins TRBV27 and TRBJ2-1; possible D gene TRBD2, 5 bases. Trimming shortened V by 5 bases and J by 0 bases, and 23 bases separated the two germline ends. Germline V gives CDR1 MNHEY, CDR2 SMNVEV (reference sequence). This CDR3 region has 19 residues. CDR3 in amino acids: CASSAPRSGPTSSYNEQFF. CDR3 in DNA: TGTGCCAGCAGTGCCCCCCGGAGCGGACCTACAAGCTCCTACAATGAGCAGTTCTTC.

This clone turned up a few times. The chain employs TRBV28 and TRBJ2-7; 8 bases agree with TRBD2. There are 15 residues in the CDR3. CDR1 and CDR2 from the germline V gene are MDHEN and SYDVKM. With V trimmed by 7 bases and J by 5 bases, 13 bases remained unmatched. The CDR3: CASTPLGAGVHEQYF. CDR3 DNA sequence: TGTGCCAGCACCCCACTGGGAGCGGGAGTCCACGAGCAGTACTTC.